This TCR beta chain was profiled in a study of cytomegalovirus exposure and HLA in healthy donors. Study-wide findings and caveats: No immune exposure information besides CMV serostatus was available.

Donors were nominally healthy when sampled, though unrecorded immune exposures were likely. This clone was counted between two and nine times. Antigen unknown. PCR involved 60 Vbeta and 13 Jbeta primers. The assay was immunoSEQ multiplex PCR, and TCRdb's table has in-frame clones only and misses some. The data contain 83,000 or so clones, around 74% of them singletons. The CDR3 totals 15 residues. Germline loops: CDR1 KGHSH, CDR2 LQKENI. Between the trimmed V and J ends, which lost 3 bases and 2 bases, there was a span of 8 bases. Input material: PBMCs. V gene TRBV18 combines with J gene TRBJ1-6; D call uncertain. This TCR came from a man aged 25 to 45 in good health and CMV-seropositive. This CDR3 reads CASSPREPYNSPLHF. In nucleotides, the CDR3 is TGTGCCAGCTCACCCCGGGAGCCCTATAATTCACCCCTCCACTTT.